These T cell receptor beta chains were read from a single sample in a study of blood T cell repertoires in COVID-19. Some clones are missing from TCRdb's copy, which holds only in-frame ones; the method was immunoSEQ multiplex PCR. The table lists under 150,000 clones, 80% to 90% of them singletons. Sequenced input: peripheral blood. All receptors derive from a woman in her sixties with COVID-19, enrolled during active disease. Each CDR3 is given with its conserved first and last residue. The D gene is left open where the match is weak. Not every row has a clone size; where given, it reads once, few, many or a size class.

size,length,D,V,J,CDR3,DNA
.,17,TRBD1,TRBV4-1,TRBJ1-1,CASSQDKRQGMNTEAFF,TGCGCCAGCAGCCAAGATAAGAGACAGGGGATGAACACTGAAGCTTTCTTT
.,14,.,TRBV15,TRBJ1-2,CATSTQGSSYGYTF,TGTGCCACCAGCACACAGGGTTCGAGCTATGGCTACACCTTC
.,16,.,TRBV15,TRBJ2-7,CATSRDLQGVNYEQYF,TGTGCCACCAGCAGAGATCTACAGGGCGTGAACTACGAGCAGTACTTC
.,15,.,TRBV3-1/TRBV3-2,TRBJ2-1,CASSRRASTVDEQFF,TGTGCCAGCAGCCGTCGCGCCTCCACGGTCGATGAGCAGTTCTTC
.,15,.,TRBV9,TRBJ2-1,CASSKAVPSYNEQFF,TGTGCCAGCAGCAAAGCGGTTCCCTCCTACAATGAGCAGTTCTTC
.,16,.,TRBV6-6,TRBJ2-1,CASSKGASRFRGLQFF,TGTGCCAGCAGTAAAGGGGCGAGTCGGTTCAGAGGTTTGCAGTTCTTC
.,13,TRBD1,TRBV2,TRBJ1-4,CASREDRREKLFF,TGTGCCAGCAGGGAGGACAGGCGGGAAAAACTGTTTTTT
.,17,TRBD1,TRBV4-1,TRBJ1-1,CASSQDRQGAVFTEAFF,TGCGCCAGCAGCCAAGATAGGCAGGGGGCTGTTTTCACTGAAGCTTTCTTT
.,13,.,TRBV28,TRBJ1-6,CASNPGQTSPLHF,TGTGCCAGCAACCCGGGACAAACTTCACCCCTCCACTTT
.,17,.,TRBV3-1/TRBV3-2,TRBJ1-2,CASSQRGRANTLNGYTF,TGTGCCAGCAGCCAAAGGGGCAGGGCTAATACCCTTAATGGCTACACCTTC
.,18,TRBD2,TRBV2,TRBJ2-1,CASSRTTSGGHSYNEQFF,TGTGCCAGCAGTAGAACGACTAGCGGGGGGCACTCCTACAATGAGCAGTTCTTC
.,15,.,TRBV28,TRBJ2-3,CASRPLSALRDTQYF,TGTGCCAGCAGACCGCTATCGGCGTTGCGGGATACGCAGTATTTT
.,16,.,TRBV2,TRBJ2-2,CASSEDSNADTGELFF,TGTGCCAGCAGTGAGGACAGTAACGCCGACACCGGGGAGCTGTTTTTT
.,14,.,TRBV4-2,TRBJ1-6,CASSPQEGNSPLHF,TGTGCCAGCAGCCCACAGGAGGGAAATTCACCCCTCCACTTT
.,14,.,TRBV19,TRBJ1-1,CATGVGGGATEAFF,TGTGCCACGGGCGTGGGGGGAGGCGCCACTGAAGCTTTCTTT
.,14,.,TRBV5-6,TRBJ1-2,CASSLYAPSSGYTF,TGTGCCAGCAGCTTGTATGCGCCGAGCTCAGGCTACACCTTC
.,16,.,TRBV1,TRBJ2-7,CTSSQDAARGPNEQYF,TGCACCAGCAGCCAAGATGCGGCCAGGGGCCCCAACGAGCAGTACTTC
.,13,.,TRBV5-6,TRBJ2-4,CASSSDREDIQYF,TGTGCCAGCAGCTCCGACAGGGAGGACATTCAGTACTTC
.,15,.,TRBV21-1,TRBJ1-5,CASSTGINSNQPQHF,TGTGCCAGCAGTACAGGAATTAATAGCAATCAGCCCCAGCATTTT
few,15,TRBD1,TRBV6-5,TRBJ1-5,CASSNRGGGNQPQHF,TGTGCCAGCAGTAATCGAGGGGGCGGCAATCAGCCCCAGCATTTT
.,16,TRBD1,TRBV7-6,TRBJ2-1,CASSLDQGATYNEQFF,TGTGCCAGCAGCTTAGATCAGGGGGCGACTTACAATGAGCAGTTCTTC
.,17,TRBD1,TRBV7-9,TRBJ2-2,CASSARPGTANTGELFF,TGTGCCAGCAGCGCCCGACCCGGGACAGCGAACACCGGGGAGCTGTTTTTT
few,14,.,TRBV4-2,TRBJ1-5,CASSPPRGFQPQHF,TGTGCCAGCAGCCCCCCGCGAGGGTTTCAGCCCCAGCATTTT
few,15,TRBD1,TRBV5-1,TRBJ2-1,CASSLITGTGREQFF,TGCGCCAGCAGCTTGATCACCGGGACAGGGCGGGAGCAGTTCTTC
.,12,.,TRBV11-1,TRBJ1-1,CASTEGNTEAFF,TGTGCCAGCACGGAGGGGAACACTGAAGCTTTCTTT
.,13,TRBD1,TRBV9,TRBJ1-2,CASSADRAKGYTF,TGTGCCAGCAGCGCGGACAGGGCGAAAGGCTACACCTTC
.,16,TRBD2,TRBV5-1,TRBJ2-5,CASSLVTSAGGETQYF,TGCGCCAGCAGCTTGGTGACTAGCGCTGGGGGAGAGACCCAGTACTTC
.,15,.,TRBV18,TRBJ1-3,CASSDGHLSGNTIYF,TGTGCCAGCTCAGACGGACACCTCTCTGGAAACACCATATATTTT
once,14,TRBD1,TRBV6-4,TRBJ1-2,CASSEGGQGNGYTF,TGTGCCAGCAGTGAAGGGGGACAGGGAAATGGCTACACCTTC
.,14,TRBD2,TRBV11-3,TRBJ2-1,CASSSGLAYNEQFF,TGTGCCAGCAGCTCGGGACTAGCATACAATGAGCAGTTCTTC
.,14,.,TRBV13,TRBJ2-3,CASRPTIYTDTQYF,TGTGCCAGCAGGCCAACTATTTACACAGATACGCAGTATTTT
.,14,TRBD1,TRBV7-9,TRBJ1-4,CASSVDRVDEKLFF,TGTGCCAGCAGCGTCGACAGGGTTGATGAAAAACTGTTTTTT